These 8 T cell receptor beta chains were sequenced from one sample in a study of blood T cell repertoires in COVID-19. Assay: immunoSEQ multiplex PCR; the TCRdb copy retains only in-frame clones and omits some. Of 150,000 to 250,000 clones listed, around four fifths are singletons. Material for sequencing was PBMCs or T cells enriched from blood (not recorded which). Source of these receptors: a middle-aged man who had recovered from COVID-19.

The rearrangement joins TRBV5-8 to TRBJ1-2; maybe TRBD1 (5 bases). The V gene lost 5 bases and the J gene lost 7 bases, with 12 bases spanning the gap. The V gene's germline CDR1 is SGHTS and CDR2 YDEGEE. CDR3 length: 12 residues. The CDR3 protein is CASSQGGLGYTF. In DNA form, the CDR3 reads TGTGCCAGCAGTCAGGGAGGGCTTGGCTACACCTTC.

The rearrangement uses TRBV10-3 and TRBJ2-3, with D possibly being TRBD2 (5 bases). Trimming cost V 5 bases and J 3 bases, with 12 bases left between them. Germline loops: CDR1 ENHRY, CDR2 SYGVKD. This CDR3 is built from 14 residues. CDR3 in amino acids: CAISRGLGTDTQYF. The DNA for the CDR3 is TGTGCCATCAGTCGTGGACTGGGGACAGATACGCAGTATTTT.

The chain is built from TRBV7-6 and TRBJ1-3, with D perhaps TRBD1 (5 bases). Germline V CDR1 and CDR2: SGHVS, FNYEAQ. This CDR3 contains 15 residues. V was clipped by 5 bases and J by 0 bases, with 11 bases between them. CDR3 sequence (DNA): TGTGCCAGCAGCATACAGGCCTCCTCTGGAAACACCATATATTTT. Protein sequence: CASSIQASSGNTIYF.

This chain connects TRBV5-1 to TRBJ2-3, with TRBD2 matching over 10 bases. The germline V gene has CDR1 SGHRS and CDR2 YFSETQ. CDR3 size: 16 residues. V was clipped by 1 base and J by 4 bases; unmatched bases: 6. The CDR3 nucleotides are TGCGCCAGCAGCTTGTCGACCAGCGGGAGGGCAGATACGCAGTATTTT. Encoded protein: CASSLSTSGRADTQYF.

A few counts support this clone. The chain has TRBV7-9 and TRBJ1-3; D remains unclear. The CDR3 spans 16 residues. V was shortened by 7 bases and J by 0 bases, with 16 bases between the two germline ends. Looked up from germline, CDR1 is SEHNR and CDR2 is FQNEAQ (reference sequence). As DNA, the CDR3 is TGTGCCAGCACCCAGAATCTCGGGTTCTCTGGAAACACCATATATTTT. Encoded protein: CASTQNLGFSGNTIYF.

V is TRBV5-3 and J is TRBJ2-5; 13 bases line up with TRBD2. TRBV5-3 is flagged as an ORF with uncertain function. This CDR3 is built from 16 residues. With 3 bases clipped from V and 3 bases from J, the junction kept 5 bases outside the gene matches. CDR3 in DNA: TGTGCCAGAAGCTGCCCACTAGCGGGAGGGAAAGAGACCCAGTACTTC. Translating it yields CARSCPLAGGKETQYF.

This clone was recorded only once. The V call is TRBV15, the J call TRBJ2-7; TRBD2 matches at 7 bases. Looked up from germline, CDR1 is LNHNV and CDR2 is YYDKDF (reference sequence). CDR3 length: 15 amino acids. J gave up 0 bases and V 1 base, and 3 bases lay outside the gene matches. CDR3 in amino acids: CATSRGGGNSYEQYF. CDR3 bases: TGTGCCACCAGCAGAGGGGGGGGGAACTCCTACGAGCAGTACTTC. Variable domain in full (rest from reference TRBV15 and TRBJ2-7): DAMVIQNPRYQVTQFGKPVTLSCSQTLNHNVMYWYQQKSSQAPKLLFHYYDKDFNNEADTPDNFQSRRPNTSFCFLDIRSPGLGDTAMYLCATSRGGGNSYEQYFGPGTRLTVT.

Worth noting for this clone: Its ends do not fully match the called genes, so a read error is possible. The chain joins TRBV3-1 (or the pseudogene TRBV3-2) to TRBJ1-4; D uncertain. CDR1 and CDR2 (germline): LGHDT, YNNKEL (reference sequence). This CDR3 spans 13 amino acids. The CDR3 bases are TGTGCCAGCAGCCAAGATCTAAACTTAATGCCCACTTTT. Amino acids: CASSQDLNLMPTF.